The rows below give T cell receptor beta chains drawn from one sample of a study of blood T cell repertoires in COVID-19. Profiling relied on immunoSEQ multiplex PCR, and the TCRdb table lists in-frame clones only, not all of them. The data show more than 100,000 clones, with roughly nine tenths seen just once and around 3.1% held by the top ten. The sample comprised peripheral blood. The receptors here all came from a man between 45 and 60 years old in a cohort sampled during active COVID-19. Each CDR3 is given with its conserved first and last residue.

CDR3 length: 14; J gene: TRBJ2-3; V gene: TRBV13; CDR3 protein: CASSPGQGIDTQYF
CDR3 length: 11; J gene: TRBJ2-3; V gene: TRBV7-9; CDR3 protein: CASSFGTLQYF
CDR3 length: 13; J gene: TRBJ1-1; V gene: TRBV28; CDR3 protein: CASSYRVGTEAFF
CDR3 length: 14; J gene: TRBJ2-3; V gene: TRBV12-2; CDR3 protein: CASPSGGNTDTQYF
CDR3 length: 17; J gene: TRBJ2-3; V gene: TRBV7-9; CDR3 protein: CASSLFSTGGRTDTQYF
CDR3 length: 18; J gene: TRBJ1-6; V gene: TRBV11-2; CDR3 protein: CASSLAISLGQYNSPLHF
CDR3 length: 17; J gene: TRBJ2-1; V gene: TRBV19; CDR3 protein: CASRGLAGGSSYNEQFF
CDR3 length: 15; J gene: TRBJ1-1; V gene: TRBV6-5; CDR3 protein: CASSYYTGVNTEAFF
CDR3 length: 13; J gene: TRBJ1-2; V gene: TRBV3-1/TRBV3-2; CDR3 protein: CASSDEENYGYTF
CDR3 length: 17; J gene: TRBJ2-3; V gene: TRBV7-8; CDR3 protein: CASSRFPPAGNTDTQYF
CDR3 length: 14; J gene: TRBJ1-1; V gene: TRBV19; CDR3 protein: CASSMKGLITEAFF
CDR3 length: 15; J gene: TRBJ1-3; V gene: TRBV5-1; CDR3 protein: CASSSAGGKGNTIYF
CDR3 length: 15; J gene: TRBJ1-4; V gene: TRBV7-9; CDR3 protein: CASSLGQGLMKELFF
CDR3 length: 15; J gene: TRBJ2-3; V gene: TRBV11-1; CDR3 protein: CASSPRSGAPDTQYF
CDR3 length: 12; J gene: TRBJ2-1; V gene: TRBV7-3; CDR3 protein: CASSLSSGVQFF
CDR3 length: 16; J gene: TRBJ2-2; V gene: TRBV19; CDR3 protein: CASSIVASGGPGELFF
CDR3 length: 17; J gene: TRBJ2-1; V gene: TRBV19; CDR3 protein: CASSTPAGGPKVNEQFF
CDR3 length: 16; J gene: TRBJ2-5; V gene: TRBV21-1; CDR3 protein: CASSEERTGAQETQYF
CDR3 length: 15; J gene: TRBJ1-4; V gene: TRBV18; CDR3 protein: CASSPRGQLNEKLFF
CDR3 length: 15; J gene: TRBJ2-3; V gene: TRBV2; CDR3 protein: CASSEGDRLTDTQYF
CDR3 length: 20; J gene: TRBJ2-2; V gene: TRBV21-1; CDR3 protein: CASSKAGIFGTGGIAGELFF
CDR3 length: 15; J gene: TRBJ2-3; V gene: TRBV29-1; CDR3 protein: CSVVYPDRGTDTQYF
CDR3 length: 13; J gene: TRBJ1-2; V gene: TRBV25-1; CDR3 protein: CASSEWRGYGYTF
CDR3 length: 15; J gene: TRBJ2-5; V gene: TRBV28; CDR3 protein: CASSPLQGAQETQYF
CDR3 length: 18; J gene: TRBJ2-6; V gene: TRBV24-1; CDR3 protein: CATFIGQVVCSGANVLTF
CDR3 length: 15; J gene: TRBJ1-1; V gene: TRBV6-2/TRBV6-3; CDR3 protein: CASSYINRGFAEAFF
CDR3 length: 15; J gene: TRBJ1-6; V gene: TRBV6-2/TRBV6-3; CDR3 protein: CASSYSDRVDSPLHF
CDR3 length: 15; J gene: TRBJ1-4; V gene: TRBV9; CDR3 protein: CASSETGGVWEKLFF
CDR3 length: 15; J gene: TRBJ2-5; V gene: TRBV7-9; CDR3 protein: CASSPSGGRVETQYF
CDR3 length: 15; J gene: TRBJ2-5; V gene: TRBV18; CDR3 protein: CASSPRHQVEETQYF
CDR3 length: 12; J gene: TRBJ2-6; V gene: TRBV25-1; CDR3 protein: CASSDLRRVLTF
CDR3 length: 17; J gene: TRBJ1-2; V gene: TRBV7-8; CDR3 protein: CASSRRGTGTGGRGYTF
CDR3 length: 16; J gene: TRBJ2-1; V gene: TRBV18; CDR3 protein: CASSPLGTSGDDRLFF
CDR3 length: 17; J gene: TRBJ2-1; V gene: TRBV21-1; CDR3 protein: CASSIAPPRRGRDEQFF
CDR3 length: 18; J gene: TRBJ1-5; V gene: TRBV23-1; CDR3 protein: CASSHPSVGTDYNQPQHF
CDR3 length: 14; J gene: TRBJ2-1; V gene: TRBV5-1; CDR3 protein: CASSLEPRYNEQFF
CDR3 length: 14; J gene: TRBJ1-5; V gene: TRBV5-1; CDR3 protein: CASSLEGQGQPQHF
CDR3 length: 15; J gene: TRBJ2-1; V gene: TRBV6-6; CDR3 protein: CASSNGQGAGNEQFF
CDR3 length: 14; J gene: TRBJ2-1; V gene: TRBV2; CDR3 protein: CASSEAGGYNEQFF
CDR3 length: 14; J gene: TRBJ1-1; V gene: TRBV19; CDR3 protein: CASSSDRLGTEAFF
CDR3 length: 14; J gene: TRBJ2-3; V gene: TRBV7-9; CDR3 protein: CASSFSFGSDTQYF
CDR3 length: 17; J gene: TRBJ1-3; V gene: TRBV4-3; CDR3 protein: CASSQGPTGGSGNTIYF
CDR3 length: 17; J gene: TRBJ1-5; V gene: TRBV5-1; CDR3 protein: CASSVALTGGGNQPQHF
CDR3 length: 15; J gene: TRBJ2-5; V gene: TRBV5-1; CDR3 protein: CASSQPIGVGETQYF
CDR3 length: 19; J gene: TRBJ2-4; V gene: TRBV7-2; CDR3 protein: CASSLEGVLAGETKNIQYF
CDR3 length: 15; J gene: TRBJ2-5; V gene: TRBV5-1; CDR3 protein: CASSQGTSGSKTQYF